This record covers a single T cell receptor (beta chain). What it binds is unknown. This record comes from a study of beta chain features in type 1 diabetes. Broader study findings: Moderate but significant shortening of TCRB CDR3s was recorded in all four CD4+ subsets from Type 1 diabetes patients.

Central memory, naive, regulatory and stem cell-like memory CD4+ cells were sorted by CD45RO/CCR7/CD25/CD127/CD95/CD27. Reverse transcribing all isolated RNA meant expressed TCRB transcripts were sequenced. Profiling relied on immunoSEQ multiplex PCR, and the TCRdb table lists in-frame clones only, not all of them. The sample has 300,000 to 350,000 clones, roughly 13% seen once; the top ten hold roughly 0.016%. V was cut by 0 bases and J by 2 bases, with 11 bases left in between. This CDR3 is built from 14 residues. CDR1 and CDR2 (germline): GTSNPN, SVGIG (reference sequence). The gene calls are TRBV30 and TRBJ2-7; possibly TRBD2 for D (6 bases). This sequence was found in a woman aged 18-30 years with type 1 diabetes. The sample was naive CD4+ T cells from blood. The CDR3 nucleotides read TGTGCCTGGAGTGTCCTAGCGCGAACCTACGAGCAGTACTTC. Amino acid sequence: CAWSVLARTYEQYF.